What follows are 11 T cell receptor beta chains derived from one specimen sequenced in a study of shared clonotypes between healthy human individuals. The naive CD8 fraction comprised CD45RO-negative cells positively selected for CCR7 and excluded terminally differentiated effector memory CD45RA+ cells. Produced via immunoSEQ multiplex PCR; TCRdb's table is partial and in-frame only. Here the sample spans roughly 2,000,000 clones, approximately 92% being singletons. Source material: naive CD8+ T cells from PBMCs. Source of these receptors: a man aged 18 to 29 in good health. Some clones in this sample may be carry-over from other donors' samples.

This clone was seen just once. This sample includes further DNA sequences coding for the same CDR3. The CDR3 reads CASSLSRYNEQFF. CDR3 nucleotide sequence: TGTGCCAGCAGTTTATCTAGATACAATGAGCAGTTCTTC. V gene TRBV27 combines with J gene TRBJ2-1; D remains unclear. Trimming left V 0 bases short and J 4 bases short, with 4 bases between. The CDR3 runs to 13 residues. CDR1 is MNHEY and CDR2 is SMNVEV in the germline V gene (reference sequence).

The V gene is TRBV2, the J gene TRBJ1-3; TRBD1 agrees at 11 bases. CDR1 SNHLY and CDR2 FYNNEI come from the germline V gene. The CDR3 sequence is 17 residues long. After removal of 2 bases from V and 3 bases from J, the junction contained 6 bases not matched to a gene. Here the CDR3 reads CASSERTGGADGNTIYF. As DNA, the CDR3 is TGTGCCAGCAGTGAAAGGACAGGGGGCGCAGATGGAAACACCATATATTTT.

The V and J genes are TRBV13 and TRBJ1-1; D is uncertain. This CDR3 has 11 amino acids. Germline assignment: CDR1 PRHDT and CDR2 FYEKMQ (reference sequence). V shed 8 bases and J shed 1 base, with 5 bases lying between them. The CDR3 nucleotides read TGTGCCAGCGGAGAGAACACTGAAGCTTTCTTT. It translates to CASGENTEAFF.

This chain connects TRBV7-8 to TRBJ2-2; 9 bases are a match to TRBD1. Trimming at V came to 4 bases and at J to 6 bases, leaving 18 bases not matched to a gene. This CDR3 spans 19 amino acids. Germline V gene data show CDR1 as SGHVS and CDR2 as FQNEAQ. CDR3 nucleotide sequence: TGTGCCAGCAGCTCCGGGACAGGGTTAGTCCTAGAACGTCCCGGGGAGCTGTTTTTT. Translating it yields CASSSGTGLVLERPGELFF. The full variable domain, with the rest looked up from reference TRBV7-8 and TRBJ2-2, is GAGVSQSPRYKVAKRGQDVALRCDPISGHVSLFWYQQALGQGPEFLTYFQNEAQLDKSGLPSDRFFAERPEGSVSTLKIQRTQQEDSAVYLCASSSGTGLVLERPGELFFGEGSRLTVL.

V is TRBV6-4 and J is TRBJ2-1, with 11 bases that match TRBD2. Germline V lookup: CDR1 MRHNA, CDR2 SNTAGT. V was clipped by 5 bases and J by 0 bases; unmatched bases: 12. This CDR3 is 19 amino acids long. CDR3 region: CASSPILGLAASSYNEQFF. The CDR3, as DNA: TGTGCCAGCAGTCCCATTTTGGGACTAGCGGCCAGCTCCTACAATGAGCAGTTCTTC.

The chain recombines TRBV7-9 with TRBJ1-1; 8 bases map to TRBD1. Trimming at V came to 4 bases and at J to 4 bases, leaving 14 bases not matched to a gene. The CDR3 covers 17 residues. Germline assignment: CDR1 SEHNR and CDR2 FQNEAQ (reference sequence). The chain's CDR3 is CASSSGQGISEGTEAFF. In nucleotides, the CDR3 is TGTGCCAGCAGCTCCGGACAGGGTATATCCGAGGGCACTGAAGCTTTCTTT.

The J gene is TRBJ2-1, the V gene TRBV4-3; 12 nucleotides match TRBD2. CDR1 is LGHNA and CDR2 is YSLEER in the germline V gene. The CDR3 has 19 residues. J was trimmed by 1 base and V by 1 base; bases with no gene match: 8. The CDR3 nucleotides read TGCGCCAGCAGCCAAGTTTTTCCTAGCGGGAGGGATTCCTACAATGAGCAGTTCTTC. As protein: CASSQVFPSGRDSYNEQFF.

The chain carries TRBV5-1 and TRBJ2-5; D unclear. In germline, CDR1 is SGHRS, CDR2 YFSETQ. The CDR3 consists of 17 residues. The V end was cut by 1 base, the J end by 1 base, with 17 bases between. The DNA of the CDR3 is TGCGCCAGCAGCTTGAATCGCCAGGAAAACTTCCAAGAGACCCAGTACTTC. It encodes CASSLNRQENFQETQYF.

A single count supports this clone. The chain uses TRBV11-2 and TRBJ2-2; D is possibly TRBD1 (5 bases). The CDR3 consists of 12 residues. Germline loops: CDR1 SGHAT, CDR2 FQNNGV. V lost 5 bases, J lost 6 bases, and 7 bases lay in between. CDR3: CASSPGSGELFF. The CDR3 DNA sequence: TGTGCCAGCAGCCCAGGGTCCGGGGAGCTGTTTTTT.

The gene calls are TRBV25-1 and TRBJ1-5; D ambiguous. V lost 1 base and J 0 bases, leaving 10 bases between the germline ends. Looked up from germline, CDR1 is MGHDK and CDR2 is SYGVNS. This CDR3 comprises 16 residues. CDR3 DNA sequence: TGTGCCAGCAGTGAATGTAGAGGGTATAGCAATCAGCCCCAGCATTTT. This translates into CASSECRGYSNQPQHF.

This clone turned up a few times. The chain employs TRBV9 and TRBJ2-1, with D perhaps matching TRBD2 (5 bases). V dropped 0 bases and J dropped 8 bases, with 12 bases sitting between them. The germline CDR1 and CDR2 sequences are SGDLS and YYNGEE. The CDR3 is 14 amino acids. The CDR3 protein is CASSVAGIIDEQFF. DNA for the CDR3: TGTGCCAGCAGCGTAGCGGGGATCATAGATGAGCAGTTCTTC.